This T cell receptor (beta chain) was identified during a study of STAT5B mutations in CD4+ large granular lymphocyte leukemia. Study results and limitations: The CD4+ versus CD8+ T-LGLL clonality difference may reflect limited sample size. Main leukemic clonotypes were patient-specific, but roughly 26% appeared at low frequency elsewhere.

The CDR3 length is 15 residues. The V and J ends lost 1 base and 2 bases respectively, with 12 bases between them. Germline V gives CDR1 LNHDA, CDR2 SQIVND (reference sequence). Sequencing was at survey level. Profiled with immunoSEQ multiplex PCR; TCRdb holds only in-frame clones, not every one. There are 30,000 to 40,000 clones in the sample; more than 65% occur only once, and approximately 6.4% lies in the top ten. As regards this clone: Its antigen is unknown.

The specimen was CD4+ T cells from blood buffy coats. The sequence derives from a human donor in good health. This sequence joins TRBV19 and TRBJ2-7; D call uncertain. The CDR3 loop is CASSIGSAGTYEQYF. The CDR3 bases are TGTGCCAGTAGTATAGGTTCGGCAGGTACCTACGAGCAGTACTTC.